A selection of T cell receptor beta chains follows, all from one sample in a study of T cell repertoires in cytomegalovirus infection. Each CDR3 protein is one row after TCRdb ran MiXCR on the reads. The sample records over 150,000 distinct CDR3 sequences, around 20% being singletons. The sequencing input was PBMCs. These receptors were taken from a human donor in good health (CMV status not recorded). Some clones in this sample may be carry-over from other donors' samples. Both conserved end residues are part of each CDR3. A D gene is named only where the DNA matches it firmly. The size of a clone is reported for some rows only, either as once, few or many, or as a class for expanded clones.

TRBV27	-	few	TRBJ1-5	TGTGCCAGCAGCCCGTCTTCGAGGAATCAGCCCCAGCATTTT	CASSPSSRNQPQHF
TRBV18	-	-	TRBJ1-5	TGTGCCAGCTCACCATCCGGCCGGAACAATCAGCCCCAGCATTTT	CASSPSGRNNQPQHF
TRBV19	-	few	TRBJ2-1	TGTGCCAGTAGTATACCAGGCGGGATGGGAGAGCAGTTCTTC	CASSIPGGMGEQFF
TRBV12-3/TRBV12-4	-	many	TRBJ2-1	TGTGCCAGCAGTTTTTCTGGTGAGCAGTTCTTC	CASSFSGEQFF
TRBV28	-	-	TRBJ2-7	TGTGCCAGCAGCCCCACTAACCGGGCGGGGTCCTACGAGCAGTACTTC	CASSPTNRAGSYEQYF
TRBV19	TRBD2	few	TRBJ2-1	TGTGCCAGTACCCCCCTAGCGGGAGCACATGAGCAGTTCTTC	CASTPLAGAHEQFF
TRBV19	-	-	TRBJ2-1	TGTGCCAGTAGTCAGGCCAGTGCCTACAATGAGCAGTTCTTC	CASSQASAYNEQFF
TRBV5-4	-	many	TRBJ2-1	TGTGCCAGCAGCGCCACTTCTGTGGCGGACTACAATGAGCAGTTCTTC	CASSATSVADYNEQFF
TRBV19	TRBD1	-	TRBJ1-2	TGTGCCAGTAGTTGGGACAGGGCTAACTATGGCTACACCTTC	CASSWDRANYGYTF
TRBV20-1	TRBD1	-	TRBJ2-1	TGCAGTGCTTTCACCGGGACAGGGTGGGGCAATGAGCAGTTCTTC	CSAFTGTGWGNEQFF
TRBV6-5	-	many	TRBJ2-1	TGTGCCAGCAGTTCGCGGCGGACCTCCTACAATGAGCAGTTCTTC	CASSSRRTSYNEQFF
TRBV12-3/TRBV12-4	-	-	TRBJ1-2	TGTGCCAGCAGCCAGCCGGGGAGGGGTTATGGCTACACCTTC	CASSQPGRGYGYTF
TRBV6-5	-	once	TRBJ1-6	TGTGCCGGCAGCGCTCGCAGGGGAGAGTCACCCCTCCACTTT	CAGSARRGESPLHF
TRBV28	TRBD2	-	TRBJ2-3	TGTGCCAGCAGTTTAGTAGCGGGGAGCACAGATACGCAGTATTTT	CASSLVAGSTDTQYF
TRBV20-1	-	few	TRBJ2-6	TGCAGTGCTAGAGATCGGGGGTCTGGGGCCAACGTCCTGACTTTC	CSARDRGSGANVLTF
TRBV6-5	-	-	TRBJ1-1	TGTGCCAGCAGTTACCTTGGGGGAACTGAAGCTTTCTTT	CASSYLGGTEAFF